What follows describes a single TCR beta chain. The table came from immunoSEQ multiplex PCR; TCRdb's copy has only in-frame clones and leaves some out. The table shows about 270,000 clones, with almost 95% occurring only once. This sample is drawn from a study of T cell responses to AZD1222 COVID-19 vaccine. CDR1 SGHRS and CDR2 YFSETQ come from the germline V gene. Trimming cost V 4 bases and J 0 bases, with 8 bases left between them. The CDR3 has 14 residues. This clonotype originated in an adult who received the AZD1222 COVID-19 vaccine. V is TRBV5-1 and J is TRBJ1-3; D unresolved. Here the sequenced sample was peripheral blood, taken 28 days after the second AZD1222 dose. The CDR3 reads CASSEDTSGNTIYF. DNA for the CDR3: TGCGCCAGCAGCGAGGATACCTCTGGAAACACCATATATTTT.